The 9 T cell receptor beta chains presented below share a single source sample, sequenced in a study of cytomegalovirus exposure and HLA in healthy donors. Primers for the PCR totalled 60 Vbeta and 13 Jbeta. The repertoire was sequenced with immunoSEQ multiplex PCR; TCRdb's copy has only in-frame clones and lacks some. The table records about 140,000 clones, about 80% of them present only once. Sequencing used PBMCs. All receptors derive from a woman in her thirties or forties in good health and CMV-seronegative.

The chain employs TRBV28 and TRBJ2-1; 12 bases are a match to TRBD2. Germline V CDR1 and CDR2: MDHEN, SYDVKM. This CDR3 spans 18 amino acids. The J segment lost 0 bases and the V segment lost 5 bases, leaving 8 bases of the junction unmatched. The CDR3 here is CASSPGTSGWGSYNEQFF. For the CDR3, the DNA is TGTGCCAGCAGTCCGGGGACTAGCGGGTGGGGCTCCTACAATGAGCAGTTCTTC.

The chain couples TRBV2 to TRBJ2-7; TRBD1 agrees at 7 bases. In germline, CDR1 is SNHLY, CDR2 FYNNEI. V lost 5 bases and J lost 3; bases outside the gene matches: 10. The CDR3 covers 15 residues. CDR3: CASSLGRTGDYEQYF. For the CDR3, the DNA is TGTGCCAGCAGTCTCGGGCGGACAGGAGACTACGAGCAGTACTTC.

The chain combines TRBV5-5 with TRBJ2-4, with 8 bases identical to TRBD1. This CDR3 has 16 residues. With V trimmed by 4 bases and J by 0 bases, 6 bases remained unmatched. The germline gives CDR1 SGHKS, CDR2 YYEKEE (reference sequence). This chain's CDR3 is CASSMDRALAKNIQYF. The CDR3, as DNA: TGTGCCAGCAGCATGGACAGGGCCCTAGCCAAAAACATTCAGTACTTC.

J is TRBJ2-5 and V is TRBV11-2; 8 bases align to TRBD1. The CDR3 consists of 16 residues. V shed 4 bases, J shed 3 bases, and the junction held 10 bases outside the gene matches. The germline CDR1 and CDR2 sequences are SGHAT and FQNNGV. DNA of the CDR3: TGTGCCAGCAGCTCTTGGGACAGGTCATTTGAAGAGACCCAGTACTTC. Its protein is CASSSWDRSFEETQYF.

V and J are TRBV13 and TRBJ2-5; D is unresolved. Germline-derived CDR1 and CDR2 are PRHDT and FYEKMQ (reference sequence). The length of the CDR3 is 14 residues. Trimming left V 1 base short and J 1 base short, with 7 bases between. The CDR3 protein is CASSLVQVQETQYF. Here the CDR3 DNA reads TGTGCCAGCAGCTTAGTTCAGGTCCAAGAGACCCAGTACTTC.

This rearrangement joins TRBV4-2 to TRBJ1-1; no definite D call. The CDR3 runs 15 residues. With 3 bases removed from V and 0 bases from J, the gap between germline ends came to 11 bases. The germline CDR1 and CDR2 sequences are LGHNA and YNFKEQ. The CDR3, as DNA: TGTGCCAGCAGCCAGGGAGAGGTGGTGAACACTGAAGCTTTCTTT. Protein: CASSQGEVVNTEAFF.

The chain employs TRBV18 and TRBJ2-3; no firm D call. Trimming took 1 base from V and 0 from J, leaving 11 bases between them. Per germline, CDR1 KGHSH and CDR2 LQKENI. This CDR3 has 16 residues. This CDR3 is CASSPLGGISTDTQYF. The CDR3 bases are TGTGCCAGCTCACCACTTGGCGGTATTAGCACAGATACGCAGTATTTT.

On this clone: The same CDR3 is also encoded by other DNA sequences in this sample. The CDR3 loop is CASSYRDSPGNTIYF. CDR3 in DNA: TGTGCCAGCAGTTATAGGGACAGCCCTGGAAACACCATATATTTT. The chain links TRBV6-6 to TRBJ1-3, with TRBD1 identical over 7 bases. V lost 3 bases and J lost 2; bases outside the gene matches: 4. Germline V gene data show CDR1 as MNHNY and CDR2 as SVGAGI (reference sequence). There are 15 residues in the CDR3.

The chain couples TRBV28 to TRBJ2-2; TRBD2 is a possible D gene (6 bases). The CDR3 has 16 residues. Germline CDR1 and CDR2: MDHEN and SYDVKM. V lost 8 bases to trimming and J lost 1 base, with 17 bases between them. CDR3: CASCTRGRKNTGELFF. The CDR3 DNA is TGTGCCAGCTGCACTCGTGGGAGGAAGAACACCGGGGAGCTGTTTTTT.